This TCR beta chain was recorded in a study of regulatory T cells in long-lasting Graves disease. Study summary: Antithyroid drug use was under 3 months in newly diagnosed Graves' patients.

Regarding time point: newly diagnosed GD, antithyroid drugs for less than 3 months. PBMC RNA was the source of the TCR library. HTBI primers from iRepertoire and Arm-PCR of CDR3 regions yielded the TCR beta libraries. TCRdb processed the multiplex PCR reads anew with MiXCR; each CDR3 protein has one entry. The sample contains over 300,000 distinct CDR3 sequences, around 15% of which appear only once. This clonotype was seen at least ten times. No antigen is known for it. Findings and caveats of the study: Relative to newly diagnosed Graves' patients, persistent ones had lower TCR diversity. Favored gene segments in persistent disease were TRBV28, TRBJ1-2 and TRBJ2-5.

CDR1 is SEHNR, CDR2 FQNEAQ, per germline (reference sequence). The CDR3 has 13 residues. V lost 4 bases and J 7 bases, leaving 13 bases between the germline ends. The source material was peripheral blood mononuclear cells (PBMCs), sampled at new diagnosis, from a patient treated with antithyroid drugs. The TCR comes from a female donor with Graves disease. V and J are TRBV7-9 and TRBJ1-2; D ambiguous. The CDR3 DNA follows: TGTGCCAGCAGCTCCCCCGACATGAGTGGCTACACCTTC. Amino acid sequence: CASSSPDMSGYTF.